The 6 T cell receptor beta chains listed next were all sequenced from one sample in a study of control samples from healthy donors and cancer patients. Here immunoSEQ multiplex PCR was the method, and the copy in TCRdb shows in-frame clones only, minus some. Here the sample spans some 71,000 clones, 75% to 95% being singletons. Sequencing used PBMCs. Receptors were obtained from a woman in her forties or fifties with colorectal cancer.

The V and J genes are TRBV19 and TRBJ2-5; D remains ambiguous. V lost 6 bases and J 5 bases, leaving 10 bases between the germline ends. Per germline, CDR1 LNHDA and CDR2 SQIVND (reference sequence). This CDR3 comprises 12 residues. CDR3 coding DNA: TGTGCCAGTAGGGATACTCAGGAGACCCAGTACTTC. Protein product: CASRDTQETQYF.

This chain joins TRBV5-1 and TRBJ1-1; perhaps TRBD1 as D (6 bases). The V and J ends lost 3 bases and 6 bases respectively, with 15 bases between them. The CDR3 is made up of 14 amino acids. Germline V lookup: CDR1 SGHRS, CDR2 YFSETQ. CDR3 sequence: CASSSRGAPPEAFF. The DNA for the CDR3 is TGCGCCAGCAGCTCACGGGGGGCCCCCCCTGAAGCTTTCTTT.

The rearrangement links TRBV5-6 to TRBJ2-3, with D tentatively TRBD2 (5 bases). Looked up from germline, CDR1 is SGHDT and CDR2 is YYEEEE. The CDR3 extends over 12 amino acids. The germline V and J ends were trimmed by 5 bases and 6 bases, with 10 bases remaining between them. The CDR3 nucleotides read TGTGCCAGCAGACTCGGGATTGATACGCAGTATTTT. Translating gives CASRLGIDTQYF.

The gene calls are TRBV10-3 and TRBJ2-1; the D gene is possibly TRBD1 (6 bases). Trimming cost V 4 bases and J 5 bases, with 15 bases left between them. The CDR3 totals 15 residues. CDR1 is ENHRY, CDR2 SYGVKD, per germline. In nucleotides, the CDR3 is TGTGCCATCAGTGGGTCCGGGACATTGAACAATGAGCAGTTCTTC. This encodes CAISGSGTLNNEQFF.

The CDR3 bases are TGTGCCAGCAGCAAGAGGACTAGCGGCACCAATGAGCAGTTCTTC. Translating gives CASSKRTSGTNEQFF. The V gene is TRBV27, the J gene TRBJ2-1, with 10 bases lining up with TRBD2. There are 15 residues in the CDR3. V was clipped by 6 bases and J by 6 bases; unmatched bases: 8. CDR1 MNHEY and CDR2 SMNVEV come from the germline V gene (reference sequence).

In its sample, this clone was seen once. The V gene is TRBV18, the J gene TRBJ1-4; 10 bases align to TRBD1. CDR1 is KGHSH, CDR2 LQKENI, per germline. V trimming: 4 bases; J trimming: 3 bases; junction bases outside the gene matches: 5. There are 16 residues in the CDR3. In nucleotides, the CDR3 is TGTGCCAGCTCACAGACAGGGGGCCAAGCTAATGAAAAACTGTTTTTT. It encodes CASSQTGGQANEKLFF.